The entry that follows covers one TCR beta chain sequence. Its recognized antigen is unknown. No base-level quality is on record; no much larger clone is a single base apart. Patients with autoimmune disease history or receiving systemic immunosuppression were excluded from the trial. Peripheral blood for TCR sequencing was collected from all dose cohorts at baseline, on cycle 4 day 1, and on cycle 7 day 1. The samples were taken from a phase I, first-in-human, multicenter, open-label dose-escalation trial of ivuxolimab. The trial enrolled adults with locally advanced or metastatic head and neck squamous cell, hepatocellular, melanoma or renal cell carcinoma. Before TCR sequencing, CD4+ T cells and CD8+ T cells from peripheral blood were sorted into separate populations. This sample was taken from a study of OX40 agonist ivuxolimab in advanced cancers. Broadly, across the study: Ivuxolimab was a fully human IgG2 agonistic monoclonal antibody targeting the costimulatory receptor OX40 (CD134). Intravenous ivuxolimab was administered to patients every 2 weeks at six dose levels: 0.01, 0.1, 0.3, 1.5, 3 and 10 mg/kg. Among the roughly 52 dose-escalation patients, 19 had hepatocellular carcinoma, roughly 15 melanoma, 9 renal cell carcinoma and 9 head and neck cancer. In the dose-escalation cohort, around four fifths of patients were male, and the mean age was approximately 60 years, with a range of 23 to 79. Patients were allowed to have had prior anti-PD-1, anti-PD-L1 or anti-CTLA-4 therapy, and around 37% of the dose-escalation patients had previously received checkpoint inhibitors. Three dose-escalation patients achieved partial responses, one with hepatocellular carcinoma and two with cutaneous melanoma. Peripheral TCRbeta sequencing was intended to test whether TCR sequence diversity was altered and clonal T-cell expansion was caused by ivuxolimab. The monotherapy dose-escalation portion (N ≈ 50 patients) of the phase I ivuxolimab trial is reported in the paper.

Overall study outcomes, separate from this receptor: Which antigens the clonally expanded peripheral T cells were specific for was not determined. Low levels of normalized T-cell clonal expansion were also shown by some nonresponding patients. After ivuxolimab, more expanded clones were found on average in CD8+ T cells than in CD4+ T cells. At doses from 0.1 to 3.0 mg/kg, clonal expansion was seen in both CD4+ and CD8+ blood T cells between baseline and week 6. Partial responders in the 0.1-3.0 mg/kg groups had among the lowest normalized peripheral clonal expansion, especially among CD8+ T cells.

The CDR3 measures 13 amino acids from cysteine to phenylalanine. Just the 39-base CDR3 DNA is kept, in frame starting at base 1. Trimming takes 5 bases off V and 7 bases off J; junction bases not matched to a gene: 5. As encoded in the germline V gene, CDR1 is SQVTM while CDR2 is ANQGSEA. For sequencing of the TCRbeta CDR3 region, genomic DNA was extracted from the sorted cells. The immunoSEQ Assay was used for sequencing of TCRbeta CDR3 regions. The table was pulled from immuneACCESS by TCRdb, which kept in-frame rearrangements only. Such tables lose some clones; where checked, under half of the loss comes from unresolved V genes, and the rest has no known cause. Counted in this sample were 90,000 to 100,000 clones; around 89% of them appeared once. Jointly, the top ten make up more than 0.15% of the sample.

The receptor was derived from an adult with an advanced solid tumor such as melanoma, head and neck, liver or kidney cancer. The chain is made from TRBV29-1 and TRBJ2-1, and 10 bases in between align with TRBD2. The material was CD4+ or CD8+ T cells sorted from blood, obtained in a trial of the OX40 agonist ivuxolimab. The CDR3 region reads CSVLLAGANEQFF. The sequence in DNA is TGCAGCGTTCTGCTAGCGGGAGCGAATGAGCAGTTCTTC.